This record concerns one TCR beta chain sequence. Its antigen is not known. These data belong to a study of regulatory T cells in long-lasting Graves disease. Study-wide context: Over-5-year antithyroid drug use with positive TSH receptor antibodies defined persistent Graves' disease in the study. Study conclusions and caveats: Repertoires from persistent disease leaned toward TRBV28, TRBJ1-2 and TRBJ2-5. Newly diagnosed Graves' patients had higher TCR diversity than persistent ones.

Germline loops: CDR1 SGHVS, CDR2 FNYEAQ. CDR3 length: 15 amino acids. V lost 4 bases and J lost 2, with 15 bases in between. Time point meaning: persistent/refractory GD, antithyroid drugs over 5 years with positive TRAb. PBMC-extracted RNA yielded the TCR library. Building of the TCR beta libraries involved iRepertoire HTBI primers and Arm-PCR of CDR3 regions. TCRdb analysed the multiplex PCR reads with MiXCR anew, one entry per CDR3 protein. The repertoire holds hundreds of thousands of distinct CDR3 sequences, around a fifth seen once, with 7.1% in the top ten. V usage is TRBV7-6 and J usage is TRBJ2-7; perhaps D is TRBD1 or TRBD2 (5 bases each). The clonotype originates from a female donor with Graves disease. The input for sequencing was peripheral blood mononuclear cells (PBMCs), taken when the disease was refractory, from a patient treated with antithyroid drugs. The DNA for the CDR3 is TGTGCCAGCAGCTCACCCGGACTGGGACCCTACGAGCAGTACTTC. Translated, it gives CASSSPGLGPYEQYF.